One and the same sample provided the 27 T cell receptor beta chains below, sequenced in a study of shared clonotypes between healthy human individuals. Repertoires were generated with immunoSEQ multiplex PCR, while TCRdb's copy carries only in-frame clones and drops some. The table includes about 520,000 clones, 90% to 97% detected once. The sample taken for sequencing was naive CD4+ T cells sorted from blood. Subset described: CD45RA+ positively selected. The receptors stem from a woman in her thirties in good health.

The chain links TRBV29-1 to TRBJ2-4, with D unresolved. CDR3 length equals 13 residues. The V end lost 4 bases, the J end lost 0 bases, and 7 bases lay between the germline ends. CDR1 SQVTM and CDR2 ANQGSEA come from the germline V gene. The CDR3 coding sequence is TGCAGCGTTGCCAAACTAGCCAAAAACATTCAGTACTTC. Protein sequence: CSVAKLAKNIQYF.

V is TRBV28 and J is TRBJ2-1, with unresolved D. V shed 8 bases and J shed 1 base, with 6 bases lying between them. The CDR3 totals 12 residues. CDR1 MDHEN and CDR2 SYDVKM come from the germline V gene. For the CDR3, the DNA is TGTGCCAGCGGGGTTTCCTACAATGAGCAGTTCTTC. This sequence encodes CASGVSYNEQFF.

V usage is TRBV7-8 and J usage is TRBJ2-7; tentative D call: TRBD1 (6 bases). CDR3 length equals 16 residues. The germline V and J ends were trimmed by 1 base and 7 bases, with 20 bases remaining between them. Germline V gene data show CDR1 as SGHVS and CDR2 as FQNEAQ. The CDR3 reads CASSLDGWGRGDEQYF. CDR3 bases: TGTGCCAGCAGCTTAGATGGGTGGGGCAGGGGAGATGAGCAGTACTTC.

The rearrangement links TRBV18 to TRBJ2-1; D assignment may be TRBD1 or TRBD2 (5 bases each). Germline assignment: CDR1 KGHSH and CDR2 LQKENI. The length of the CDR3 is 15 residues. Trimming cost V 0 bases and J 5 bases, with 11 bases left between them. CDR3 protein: CASSPPGERNNEQFF. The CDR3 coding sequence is TGTGCCAGCTCACCACCGGGGGAGAGGAACAATGAGCAGTTCTTC.

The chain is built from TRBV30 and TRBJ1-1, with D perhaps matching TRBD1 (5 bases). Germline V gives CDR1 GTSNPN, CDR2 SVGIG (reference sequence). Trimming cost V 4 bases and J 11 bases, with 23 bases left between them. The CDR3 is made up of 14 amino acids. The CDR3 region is CAWNYPRWGFGAFF. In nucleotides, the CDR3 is TGTGCCTGGAATTACCCACGTTGGGGGTTCGGGGCTTTCTTT. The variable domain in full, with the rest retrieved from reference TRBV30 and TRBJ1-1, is SQTIHQWPATLVQPVGSPLSLECTVEGTSNPNLYWYRQAAGRGLQLLFYSVGIGQISSEVPQNLSASRPQDRQFILSSKKLLLSDSGFYLCAWNYPRWGFGAFFGQGTRLTVV.

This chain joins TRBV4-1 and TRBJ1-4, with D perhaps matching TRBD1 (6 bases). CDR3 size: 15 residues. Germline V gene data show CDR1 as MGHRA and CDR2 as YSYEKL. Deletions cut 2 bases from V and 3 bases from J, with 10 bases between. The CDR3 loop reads CASSQRGVSNEKLFF. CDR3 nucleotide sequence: TGCGCCAGCAGCCAAAGGGGGGTCTCTAATGAAAAACTGTTTTTT.

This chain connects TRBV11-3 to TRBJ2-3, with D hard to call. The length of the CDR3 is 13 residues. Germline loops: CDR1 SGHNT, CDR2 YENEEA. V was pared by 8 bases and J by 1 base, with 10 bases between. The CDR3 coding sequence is TGTGCCAGCGGTCCCCCAGGCACAGATACGCAGTATTTT. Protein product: CASGPPGTDTQYF.

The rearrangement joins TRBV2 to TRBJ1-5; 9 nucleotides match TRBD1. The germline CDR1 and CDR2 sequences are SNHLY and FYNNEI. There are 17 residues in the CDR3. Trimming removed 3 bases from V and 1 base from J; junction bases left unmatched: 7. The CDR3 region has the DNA TGTGCCAGCAGTGAGGGACAGGGTGTTAGGAGCAATCAGCCCCAGCATTTT. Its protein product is CASSEGQGVRSNQPQHF.

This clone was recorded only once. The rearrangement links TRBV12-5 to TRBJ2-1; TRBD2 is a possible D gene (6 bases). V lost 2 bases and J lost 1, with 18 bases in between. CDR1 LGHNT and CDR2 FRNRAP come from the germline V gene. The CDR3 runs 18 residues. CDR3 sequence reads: CASGLSPFSSESYNEQFF. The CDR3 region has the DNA TGTGCTAGTGGTTTGTCCCCCTTTTCTAGCGAGTCCTACAATGAGCAGTTCTTC.

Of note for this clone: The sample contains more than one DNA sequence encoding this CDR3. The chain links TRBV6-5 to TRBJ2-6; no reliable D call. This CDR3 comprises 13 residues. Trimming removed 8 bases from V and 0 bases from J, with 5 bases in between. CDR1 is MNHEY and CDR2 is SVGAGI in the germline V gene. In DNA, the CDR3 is TGTGCCAGCCGGACCTCTGGGGCCAACGTCCTGACTTTC. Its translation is CASRTSGANVLTF.

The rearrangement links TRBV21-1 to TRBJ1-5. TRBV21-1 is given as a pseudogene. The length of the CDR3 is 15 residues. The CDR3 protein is CASSHIPRVMQPQHF. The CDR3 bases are TGTGCCAGCAGTCATATTCCCCGGGTAATGCAGCCCCAGCATTTT.

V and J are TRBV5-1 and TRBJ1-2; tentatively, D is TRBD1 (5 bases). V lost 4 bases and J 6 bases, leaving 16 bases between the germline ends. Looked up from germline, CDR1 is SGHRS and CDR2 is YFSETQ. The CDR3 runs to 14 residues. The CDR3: CASSPLSGRDGYTF. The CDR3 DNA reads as TGCGCCAGCAGCCCCCTCTCGGGACGAGATGGCTACACCTTC.

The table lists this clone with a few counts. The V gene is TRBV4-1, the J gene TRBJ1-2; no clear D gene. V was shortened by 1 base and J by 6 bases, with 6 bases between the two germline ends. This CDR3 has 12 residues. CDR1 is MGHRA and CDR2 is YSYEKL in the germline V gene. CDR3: CASSQGWDGYTF. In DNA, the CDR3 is TGCGCCAGCAGCCAAGGGTGGGATGGCTACACCTTC.

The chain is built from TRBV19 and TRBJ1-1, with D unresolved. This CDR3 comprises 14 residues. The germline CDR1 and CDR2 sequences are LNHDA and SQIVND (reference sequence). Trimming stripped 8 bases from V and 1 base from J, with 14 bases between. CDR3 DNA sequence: TGTGCCAGTGCTCGCGCCCGACAGAACACTGAAGCTTTCTTT. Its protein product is CASARARQNTEAFF.

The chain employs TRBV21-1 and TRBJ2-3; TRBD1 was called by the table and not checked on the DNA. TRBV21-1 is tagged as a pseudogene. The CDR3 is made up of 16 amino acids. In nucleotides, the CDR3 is TGTGCCAGCAGCAAACGGACACTAAGGACCACAGATACGCAGTATTTT. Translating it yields CASSKRTLRTTDTQYF.

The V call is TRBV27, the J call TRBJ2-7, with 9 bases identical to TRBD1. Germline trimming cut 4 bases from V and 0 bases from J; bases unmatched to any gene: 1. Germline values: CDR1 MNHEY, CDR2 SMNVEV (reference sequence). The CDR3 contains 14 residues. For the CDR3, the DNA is TGTGCCAGCAGTTGGGGACAGGGCTCCTACGAGCAGTACTTC. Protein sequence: CASSWGQGSYEQYF.

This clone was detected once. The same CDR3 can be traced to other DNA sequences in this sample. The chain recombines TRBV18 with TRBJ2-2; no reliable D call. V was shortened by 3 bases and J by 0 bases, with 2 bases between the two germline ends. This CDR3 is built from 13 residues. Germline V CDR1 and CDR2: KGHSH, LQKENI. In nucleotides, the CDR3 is TGTGCCAGCTCACCCCCGAACACCGGGGAGCTGTTTTTT. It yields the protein CASSPPNTGELFF. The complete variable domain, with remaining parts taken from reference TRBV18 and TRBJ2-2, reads NAGVMQNPRHLVRRRGQEARLRCSPMKGHSHVYWYRQLPEEGLKFMVYLQKENIIDESGMPKERFSAEFPKEGPSILRIQQVVRGDSAAYFCASSPPNTGELFFGEGSRLTVL.

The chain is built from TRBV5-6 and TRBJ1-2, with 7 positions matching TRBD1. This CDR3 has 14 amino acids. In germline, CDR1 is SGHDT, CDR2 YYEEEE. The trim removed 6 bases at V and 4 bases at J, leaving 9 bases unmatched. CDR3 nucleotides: TGTGCCAGCATGAGAAGGGGGCTTGGCTATGGCTACACCTTC. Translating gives CASMRRGLGYGYTF. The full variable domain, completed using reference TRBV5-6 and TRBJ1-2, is DAGVTQSPTHLIKTRGQQVTLRCSPKSGHDTVSWYQQALGQGPQFIFQYYEEEERQRGNFPDRFSGHQFPNYSSELNVNALLLGDSALYLCASMRRGLGYGYTFGSGTRLTVV.

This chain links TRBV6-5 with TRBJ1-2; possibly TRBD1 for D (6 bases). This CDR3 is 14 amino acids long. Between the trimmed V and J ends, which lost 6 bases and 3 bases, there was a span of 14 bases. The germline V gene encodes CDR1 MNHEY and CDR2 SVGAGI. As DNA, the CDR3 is TGTGCCAGCAGATTCCAGGGGAAGGACTATGGCTACACCTTC. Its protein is CASRFQGKDYGYTF.

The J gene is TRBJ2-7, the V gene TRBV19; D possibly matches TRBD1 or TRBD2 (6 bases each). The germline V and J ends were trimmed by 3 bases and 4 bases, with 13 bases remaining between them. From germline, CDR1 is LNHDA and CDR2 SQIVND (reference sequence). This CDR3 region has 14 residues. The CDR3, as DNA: TGTGCCAGTAGTATTTCCGGGGGCTGGTACGAGCAGTACTTC. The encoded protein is CASSISGGWYEQYF. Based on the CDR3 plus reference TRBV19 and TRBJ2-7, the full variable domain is DGGITQSPKYLFRKEGQNVTLSCEQNLNHDAMYWYRQDPGQGLRLIYYSQIVNDFQKGDIAEGYSVSREKKESFPLTVTSAQKNPTAFYLCASSISGGWYEQYFGPGTRLTVT.

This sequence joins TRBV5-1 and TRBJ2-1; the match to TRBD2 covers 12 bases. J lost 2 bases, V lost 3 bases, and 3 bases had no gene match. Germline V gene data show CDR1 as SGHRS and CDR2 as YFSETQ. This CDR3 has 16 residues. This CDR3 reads CASSSTSGRPYNEQFF. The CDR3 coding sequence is TGCGCCAGCAGCTCAACTAGCGGGAGGCCCTACAATGAGCAGTTCTTC.

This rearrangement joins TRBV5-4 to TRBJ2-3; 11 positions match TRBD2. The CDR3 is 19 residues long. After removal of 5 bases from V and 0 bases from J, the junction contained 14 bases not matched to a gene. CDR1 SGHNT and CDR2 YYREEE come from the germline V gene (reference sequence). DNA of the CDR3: TGTGCCAGCAGTGACACTAGCGGGAGATGGGGAGGGAGCACAGATACGCAGTATTTT. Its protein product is CASSDTSGRWGGSTDTQYF.

CDR3 region: CASSLAGGSPNEQYF. The CDR3 coding sequence is TGTGCCAGCAGTCTCGCGGGAGGGTCTCCGAACGAGCAGTACTTC. This chain connects TRBV28 to TRBJ2-7; 9 nucleotides agree with TRBD2. J was trimmed by 5 bases and V by 5 bases; bases with no gene match: 10. CDR1 MDHEN and CDR2 SYDVKM come from the germline V gene. The CDR3 is 15 amino acids. The full variable domain, its missing parts supplied by reference TRBV28 and TRBJ2-7, is DVKVTQSSRYLVKRTGEKVFLECVQDMDHENMFWYRQDPGLGLRLIYFSYDVKMKEKGDIPEGYSVSREKKERFSLILESASTNQTSMYLCASSLAGGSPNEQYFGPGTRLTVT.

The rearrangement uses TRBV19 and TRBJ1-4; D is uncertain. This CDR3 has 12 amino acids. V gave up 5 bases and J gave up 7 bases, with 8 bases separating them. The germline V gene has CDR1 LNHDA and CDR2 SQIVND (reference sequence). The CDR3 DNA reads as TGTGCCAGTAGTCCTGTTGCTGAAAAACTGTTTTTT. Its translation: CASSPVAEKLFF.

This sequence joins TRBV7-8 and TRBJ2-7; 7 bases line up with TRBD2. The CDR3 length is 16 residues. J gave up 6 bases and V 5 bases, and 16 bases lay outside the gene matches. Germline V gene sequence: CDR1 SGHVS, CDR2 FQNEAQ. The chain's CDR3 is CASSPKRLASLSEQYF. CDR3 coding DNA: TGTGCCAGCAGCCCGAAACGACTAGCTTCCCTCTCCGAGCAGTACTTC. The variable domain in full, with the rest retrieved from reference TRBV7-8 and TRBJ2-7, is GAGVSQSPRYKVAKRGQDVALRCDPISGHVSLFWYQQALGQGPEFLTYFQNEAQLDKSGLPSDRFFAERPEGSVSTLKIQRTQQEDSAVYLCASSPKRLASLSEQYFGPGTRLTVT.

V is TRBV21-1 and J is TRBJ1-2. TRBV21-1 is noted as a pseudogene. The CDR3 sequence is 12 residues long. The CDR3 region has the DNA TGTGCCAGCAGCCGTTCCGCATATGGCTACACCTTC. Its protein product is CASSRSAYGYTF.

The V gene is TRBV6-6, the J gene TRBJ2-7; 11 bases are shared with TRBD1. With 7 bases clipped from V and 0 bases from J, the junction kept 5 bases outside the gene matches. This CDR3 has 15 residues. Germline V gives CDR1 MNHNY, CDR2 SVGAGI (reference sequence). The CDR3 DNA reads TGTGCCAGCACGAAAGGGACAGGGGGCTCCTACGAGCAGTACTTC. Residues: CASTKGTGGSYEQYF.